The present T cell receptor beta chain was sequenced within a study of early T cells in non-severe SARS-CoV-2 infection. This clonotype came up many times. V was pared by 2 bases and J by 2 bases, with 15 bases between. This CDR3 is 15 amino acids long. Germline V gene data show CDR1 as DFQATT and CDR2 as SNEGSKA (reference sequence). Molecules of cDNA were individually given unique molecular identifiers that were attached to them. Each CDR3 protein gets one entry after TCRdb re-called the 5' RACE reads with MiXCR. Here the sample spans approximately 79,000 distinct CDR3 sequences, around 13% being singletons.

This TCR came from an adult who was a healthcare worker with PCR-confirmed SARS-CoV-2 infection or an uninfected control (not recorded which). The chain links TRBV20-1 to TRBJ1-2; D gene unclear. Sequenced: whole blood. The DNA for the CDR3 is TGCAGTGCTAGAAGGATCCGATCGGAAAACTATGGCTACACCTTC. Its protein is CSARRIRSENYGYTF.